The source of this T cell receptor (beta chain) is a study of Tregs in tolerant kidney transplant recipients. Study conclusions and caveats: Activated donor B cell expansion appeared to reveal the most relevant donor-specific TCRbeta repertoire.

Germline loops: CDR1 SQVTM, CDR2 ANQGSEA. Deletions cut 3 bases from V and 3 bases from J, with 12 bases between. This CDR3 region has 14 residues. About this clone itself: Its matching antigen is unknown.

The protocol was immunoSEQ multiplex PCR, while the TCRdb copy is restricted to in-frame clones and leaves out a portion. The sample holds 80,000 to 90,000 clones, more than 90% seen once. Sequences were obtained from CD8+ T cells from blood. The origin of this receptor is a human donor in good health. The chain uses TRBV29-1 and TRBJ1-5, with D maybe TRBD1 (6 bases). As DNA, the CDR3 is TGCAGCGTTGACACAGGGAGGGACAATCAGCCCCAGCATTTT. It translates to CSVDTGRDNQPQHF.